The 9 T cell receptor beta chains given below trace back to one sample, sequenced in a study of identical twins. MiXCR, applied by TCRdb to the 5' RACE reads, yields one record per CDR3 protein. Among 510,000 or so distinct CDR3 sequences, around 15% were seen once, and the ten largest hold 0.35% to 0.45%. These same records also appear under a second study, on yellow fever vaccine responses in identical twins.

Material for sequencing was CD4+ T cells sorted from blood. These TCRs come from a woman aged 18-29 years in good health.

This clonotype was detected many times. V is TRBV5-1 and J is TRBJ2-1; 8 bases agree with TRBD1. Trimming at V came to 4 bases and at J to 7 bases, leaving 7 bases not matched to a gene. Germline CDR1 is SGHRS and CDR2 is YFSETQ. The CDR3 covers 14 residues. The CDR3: CASSLGQGGNEQFF. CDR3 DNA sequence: TGCGCCAGCAGCCTAGGACAGGGCGGAAATGAGCAGTTCTTC.

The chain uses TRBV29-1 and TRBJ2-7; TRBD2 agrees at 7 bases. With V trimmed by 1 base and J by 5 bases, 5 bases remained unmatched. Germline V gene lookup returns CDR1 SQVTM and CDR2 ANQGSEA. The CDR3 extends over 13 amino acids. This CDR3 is CSVEVGGSNEQYF. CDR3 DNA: TGCAGCGTTGAAGTTGGCGGGAGCAACGAGCAGTACTTC.

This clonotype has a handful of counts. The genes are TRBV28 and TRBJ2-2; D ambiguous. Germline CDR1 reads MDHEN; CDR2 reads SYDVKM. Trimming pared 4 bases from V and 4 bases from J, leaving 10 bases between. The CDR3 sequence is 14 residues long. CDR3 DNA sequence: TGTGCCAGCAGTTCCCTCATACCCACCGGGGAGCTGTTTTTT. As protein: CASSSLIPTGELFF.

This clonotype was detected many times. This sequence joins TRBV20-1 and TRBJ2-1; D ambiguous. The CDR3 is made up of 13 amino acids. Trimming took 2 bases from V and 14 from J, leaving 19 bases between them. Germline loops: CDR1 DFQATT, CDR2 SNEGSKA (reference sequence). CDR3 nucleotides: TGCAGTGCTAGATTTCCGCGGAATGGAATTGAGTTCTTC. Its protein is CSARFPRNGIEFF.

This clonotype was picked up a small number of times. As DNA, the CDR3 is TGTGCCAGCAGTTCGTGGGACAGCTACACAGATACGCAGTATTTT. It translates to CASSSWDSYTDTQYF. The chain employs TRBV12-3 or TRBV12-4 and TRBJ2-3, with 7 bases that match TRBD1. V was pared by 4 bases and J by 2 bases, with 6 bases of the junction left unmatched. CDR3 length equals 15 residues.

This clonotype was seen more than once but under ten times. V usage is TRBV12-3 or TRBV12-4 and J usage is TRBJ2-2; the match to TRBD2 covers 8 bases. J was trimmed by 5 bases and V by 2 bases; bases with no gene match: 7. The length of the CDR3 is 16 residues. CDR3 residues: CASSLLTGGPTGELFF. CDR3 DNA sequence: TGTGCCAGCAGTTTATTAACGGGGGGGCCGACCGGGGAGCTGTTTTTT.

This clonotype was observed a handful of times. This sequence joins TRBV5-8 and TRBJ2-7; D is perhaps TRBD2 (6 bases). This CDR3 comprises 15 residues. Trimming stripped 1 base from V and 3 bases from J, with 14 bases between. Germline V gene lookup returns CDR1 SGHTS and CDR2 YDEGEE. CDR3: CASSLWGGIGYEQYF. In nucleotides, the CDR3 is TGTGCCAGCAGCTTGTGGGGCGGGATCGGCTACGAGCAGTACTTC.

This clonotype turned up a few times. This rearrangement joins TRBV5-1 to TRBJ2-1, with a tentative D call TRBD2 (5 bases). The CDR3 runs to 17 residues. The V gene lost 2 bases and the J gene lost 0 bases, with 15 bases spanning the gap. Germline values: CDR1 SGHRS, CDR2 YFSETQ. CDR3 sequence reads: CASSFRRQSSSYNEQFF. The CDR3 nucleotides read TGCGCCAGCAGCTTTCGGAGGCAGTCGAGCTCCTACAATGAGCAGTTCTTC.

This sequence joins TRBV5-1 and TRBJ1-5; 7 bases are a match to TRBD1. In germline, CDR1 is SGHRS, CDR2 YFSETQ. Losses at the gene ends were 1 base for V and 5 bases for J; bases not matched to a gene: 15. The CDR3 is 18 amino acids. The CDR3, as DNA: TGCGCCAGCAGCTTGTACCCGACTTCACAGGGGATGGATCAGCCCCAGCATTTT. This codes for CASSLYPTSQGMDQPQHF. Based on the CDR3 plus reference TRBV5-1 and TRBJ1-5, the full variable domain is KAGVTQTPRYLIKTRGQQVTLSCSPISGHRSVSWYQQTPGQGLQFLFEYFSETQRNKGNFPGRFSGRQFSNSRSEMNVSTLELGDSALYLCASSLYPTSQGMDQPQHFGDGTRLSIL.